The 18 T cell receptor beta chains below were found in one sample sequenced in a study of T cells in localized non-small cell lung cancer. Sequenced by immunoSEQ multiplex PCR; TCRdb stores in-frame clones only, minus some. The sample holds roughly 1,400 clones; approximately 36% are singletons and the top ten take roughly a sixth. The starting material was lung tumor tissue, obtained before any cancer treatment. The receptors come from a man aged 40 to 69 with stage II lung adenocarcinoma.

The V gene is TRBV6-8, the J gene TRBJ2-2; D may be TRBD1 (7 bases). CDR3 length equals 14 residues. Trimming removed 7 bases at V and 2 bases at J, with 11 bases between. Germline CDR1 reads MNHGY; CDR2 reads SAAAGT. The DNA of the CDR3 is TGTGCCAGCACAGGGGGGACTAACACCGGGGAGCTGTTTTTT. It encodes CASTGGTNTGELFF.

In this sample, this clone turned up a few times. CDR3 region: CASSEAAGGTGTGNTIYF. The CDR3 nucleotides read TGTGCCAGCAGTGAAGCTGCGGGGGGGACAGGGACTGGAAACACCATATATTTT. The chain links TRBV6-1 to TRBJ1-3; 9 nucleotides line up with TRBD1. The CDR3 covers 18 residues. V lost 0 bases and J lost 2; bases outside the gene matches: 8. Germline V gives CDR1 MNHNS, CDR2 SASEGT.

The CDR3 nucleotides read TGTGCCAGCAGCTCGGCAGGGGGAAGCTACGAGCAGTACTTC. Amino acid sequence: CASSSAGGSYEQYF. The V gene is TRBV11-3, the J gene TRBJ2-7; 7 bases are shared with TRBD1. The CDR3 is 14 residues long. Germline V gene sequence: CDR1 SGHNT, CDR2 YENEEA. The trim removed 4 bases at V and 3 bases at J, leaving 6 bases unmatched.

The sample holds a few counts of this clone. The chain recombines TRBV6-8 with TRBJ2-1; tentative D call: TRBD1 (5 bases). This CDR3 contains 13 residues. The V gene's germline CDR1 is MNHGY and CDR2 SAAAGT. Trimming took off 2 bases at V and 9 bases at J, with 11 bases between the two ends. CDR3 loop: CASSYAARGEQFF. CDR3 coding DNA: TGTGCCAGCAGTTACGCCGCTAGGGGTGAGCAGTTCTTC.

This clone has just a few counts. The gene calls are TRBV7-2 and TRBJ2-2; D is undetermined. Germline V gene sequence: CDR1 SGHTA, CDR2 FQGNSA. V was pared by 1 base and J by 4 bases, with 4 bases between. The CDR3 has 13 residues. CDR3 protein: CASSLVSTGELFF. The CDR3 nucleotides read TGTGCCAGCAGCTTAGTAAGCACCGGGGAGCTGTTTTTT. Supplemented by reference TRBV7-2 and TRBJ2-2, the full variable domain reads GAGVSQSPSNKVTEKGKDVELRCDPISGHTALYWYRQSLGQGLEFLIYFQGNSAPDKSGLPSDRFSAERTGGSVSTLTIQRTQQEDSAVYLCASSLVSTGELFFGEGSRLTVL.

The chain has TRBV5-1 and TRBJ2-3; possible D gene TRBD1, 6 bases. CDR3 length: 14 residues. Germline CDR1 is SGHRS and CDR2 is YFSETQ. The V and J ends lost 3 bases and 0 bases respectively, with 8 bases between them. This chain's CDR3 is CASSSDRSTDTQYF. CDR3 sequence (DNA): TGCGCCAGCAGCTCCGACAGGAGCACAGATACGCAGTATTTT.

This rearrangement joins TRBV19 to TRBJ2-3; D possibly corresponds to TRBD2 (6 bases). Germline V gives CDR1 LNHDA, CDR2 SQIVND (reference sequence). The CDR3 runs to 13 residues. Deletions cut 10 bases from V and 4 bases from J, with 15 bases between. For the CDR3, the DNA is TGTGCCACCAAACTAGCCCTCGCAGATACGCAGTATTTT. Residues: CATKLALADTQYF.

The rearrangement joins TRBV10-1 to TRBJ2-1; 11 nucleotides match TRBD2. The junction had 12 bases not matched to a gene; V was cut back by 0 bases and J by 8 bases. This CDR3 region has 18 residues. CDR1 and CDR2 (germline): WNHNN, SYGVQD (reference sequence). In DNA form, the CDR3 reads TGCGCCAGCAGTGAGTCCCCTCTAGCGGGAGGAGCGCAAGATGAGCAGTTCTTC. Translation gives CASSESPLAGGAQDEQFF.

The rearrangement uses TRBV30 and TRBJ1-5; 10 nucleotides match TRBD1. Looked up from germline, CDR1 is GTSNPN and CDR2 is SVGIG (reference sequence). This CDR3 has 15 residues. The V and J ends lost 2 bases and 7 bases, in that order; junction bases with no gene match: 8. CDR3 sequence: CAWSFTGTGEQPQHF. For the CDR3, the DNA is TGTGCCTGGAGTTTTACCGGGACAGGGGAGCAGCCCCAGCATTTT. The full variable domain, rest sourced from reference TRBV30 and TRBJ1-5, is SQTIHQWPATLVQPVGSPLSLECTVEGTSNPNLYWYRQAAGRGLQLLFYSVGIGQISSEVPQNLSASRPQDRQFILSSKKLLLSDSGFYLCAWSFTGTGEQPQHFGDGTRLSIL.

The J gene is TRBJ2-3, the V gene TRBV30; D not resolved. The germline V gene encodes CDR1 GTSNPN and CDR2 SVGIG (reference sequence). The CDR3 extends over 14 amino acids. V lost 2 bases to trimming and J lost 3 bases, with 12 bases between them. CDR3 nucleotide sequence: TGTGCCTGGAGTCCACCTTATGTGACAGATACGCAGTATTTT. Translation gives CAWSPPYVTDTQYF.

The rearrangement joins TRBV12-5 to TRBJ1-3, with 9 nucleotides matching TRBD1. After removal of 6 bases from V and 1 base from J, the junction contained 4 bases not matched to a gene. The germline gives CDR1 LGHNT, CDR2 FRNRAP. The CDR3 loop spans 15 amino acids. CDR3 DNA: TGTGCTAGTGGGGCGGGACAGGGTTCTGGAAACACCATATATTTT. Translated: CASGAGQGSGNTIYF.

The V gene is TRBV28, the J gene TRBJ1-4; TRBD1 is a possible D gene (6 bases). Trimming removed 7 bases from V and 6 bases from J, with 9 bases in between. Germline lookup yields CDR1 MDHEN and CDR2 SYDVKM. The length of the CDR3 is 12 residues. CDR3 coding DNA: TGTGCCAGCACGGGGGCTCATGAAAAACTGTTTTTT. Protein sequence: CASTGAHEKLFF.

This chain connects TRBV18 to TRBJ1-1, with D possibly TRBD1 on 5 matching bases. The CDR3 runs 12 residues. V shed 5 bases and J shed 4 bases, with 8 bases lying between them. Germline CDR1 is KGHSH and CDR2 is LQKENI. CDR3: CASSTDSTEAFF. The CDR3 coding sequence is TGTGCCAGCTCAACAGACAGCACTGAAGCTTTCTTT.

The V gene is TRBV18, the J gene TRBJ1-1; TRBD1 aligns across 8 bases. The germline CDR1 and CDR2 sequences are KGHSH and LQKENI. CDR3 length equals 14 residues. V lost 3 bases to trimming and J lost 3 bases; unmatched junction nucleotides: 3. The CDR3 bases are TGTGCCAGCTCACCGGAACAGGGGGACACTGAAGCTTTCTTT. Translation gives CASSPEQGDTEAFF.

J is TRBJ2-1 and V is TRBV6-8; perhaps TRBD2 as D (5 bases). This CDR3 spans 14 amino acids. V was clipped by 0 bases and J by 8 bases, with 11 bases between them. Germline V CDR1 and CDR2: MNHGY, SAAAGT. The CDR3 region is CASSYSNLEDEQFF. The CDR3 DNA reads TGTGCCAGCAGTTACTCGAATTTGGAGGATGAGCAGTTCTTC.

This clone was observed a few times. This rearrangement joins TRBV30 to TRBJ2-7, with 10 bases that match TRBD2. CDR3 size: 20 residues. V lost 2 bases and J lost 0; bases outside the gene matches: 19. Germline lookup yields CDR1 GTSNPN and CDR2 SVGIG (reference sequence). CDR3 DNA: TGTGCCTGGAGTACGGAAGCGGGAGGGCCGAGAGTAAAAGGCTCCTACGAGCAGTACTTC. This encodes CAWSTEAGGPRVKGSYEQYF. The full variable domain, in which reference TRBV30 and TRBJ2-7 provide the parts outside the CDR3, is SQTIHQWPATLVQPVGSPLSLECTVEGTSNPNLYWYRQAAGRGLQLLFYSVGIGQISSEVPQNLSASRPQDRQFILSSKKLLLSDSGFYLCAWSTEAGGPRVKGSYEQYFGPGTRLTVT.

This clone has only a few counts. The chain employs TRBV10-3 and TRBJ1-1, with TRBD1 as a possible D gene (5 bases). The germline CDR1 and CDR2 sequences are ENHRY and SYGVKD. The CDR3 is 13 amino acids. Trimming cost V 3 bases and J 7 bases, with 12 bases left between them. DNA of the CDR3: TGTGCCATCAGTGATTTAGGGGAGTTTGAAGCTTTCTTT. Translated: CAISDLGEFEAFF.

By share of the sample, this clone is medium-sized (0.01 to 0.1%). V and J are TRBV6-8 and TRBJ2-7; D might be TRBD2 (6 bases). CDR1 is MNHGY, CDR2 SAAAGT, per germline. V lost 7 bases to trimming and J lost 0 bases, with 13 bases between them. The CDR3 spans 14 residues. CDR3 sequence: CASNRDLSSYEQYF. The CDR3 DNA follows: TGTGCCAGCAACCGGGACTTAAGCTCCTACGAGCAGTACTTC.